Listed here is a single T cell receptor (beta chain). What it binds is not known. This sample was included in a study of shared clonotypes between healthy human individuals. A CD45RA+ naive subset and a CD45RA-negative memory subset were split from CD4+ cells. CDR1 DFQATT and CDR2 SNEGSKA come from the germline V gene (reference sequence). This CDR3 region has 11 residues. Between the trimmed V and J ends, which lost 5 bases and 3 bases, there was a span of 7 bases. Splitting of each subset's genomic DNA was done evenly across several immunoSEQ plates. Some clones are missing from TCRdb's copy, which holds only in-frame ones; the method was immunoSEQ multiplex PCR. This repertoire shows 2 million to 3 million clones, just over 90% found once; its top ten account for around 0.14%. Study-wide points: When compared with the clonotypes that were shared by all four sorted-subset donors, the non-shared clonotypes turned out to have lower generation probabilities. Some naive CD4 clonotypes, approximately 4.5%, turned up in common across several donors.

The sequence was obtained from a man aged 18-30 years in good health. J is TRBJ2-5 and V is TRBV20-1; D not certain. Sequencing was performed on naive CD4+ T cells sorted from blood. Specified subset: CD45RA+ positively selected. CDR3 loop: CSAPVKETQYF. In nucleotides, the CDR3 is TGCAGTGCTCCGGTCAAAGAGACCCAGTACTTC.